This T cell receptor beta chain was identified during a study of blood T cells in healthy people across ages. This CDR3 spans 19 amino acids. Per the germline V gene, CDR1 is MGHRA and CDR2 is YSYEKL. The germline V and J ends were trimmed by 1 base and 5 bases, with 24 bases remaining between them. With a J-beta primer mix and a sample-barcoded 5' primer, a second PCR ran 7 to 11 cycles. TCRdb passed the 5' RACE reads through MiXCR, listing each CDR3 protein once. The sample includes 980,000 or so distinct CDR3 sequences, roughly 50% of them seen just once. Specimen: blood. V usage is TRBV4-1 and J usage is TRBJ2-1, with D perhaps matching TRBD1 or TRBD2 (5 bases each). The sequence was obtained from a man aged 30 to 39 in good health. The CDR3 reads CASSQGPFFKDQGDNEQFF. CDR3 sequence (DNA): TGCGCCAGCAGCCAAGGTCCGTTTTTTAAGGATCAGGGAGACAATGAGCAGTTCTTC.